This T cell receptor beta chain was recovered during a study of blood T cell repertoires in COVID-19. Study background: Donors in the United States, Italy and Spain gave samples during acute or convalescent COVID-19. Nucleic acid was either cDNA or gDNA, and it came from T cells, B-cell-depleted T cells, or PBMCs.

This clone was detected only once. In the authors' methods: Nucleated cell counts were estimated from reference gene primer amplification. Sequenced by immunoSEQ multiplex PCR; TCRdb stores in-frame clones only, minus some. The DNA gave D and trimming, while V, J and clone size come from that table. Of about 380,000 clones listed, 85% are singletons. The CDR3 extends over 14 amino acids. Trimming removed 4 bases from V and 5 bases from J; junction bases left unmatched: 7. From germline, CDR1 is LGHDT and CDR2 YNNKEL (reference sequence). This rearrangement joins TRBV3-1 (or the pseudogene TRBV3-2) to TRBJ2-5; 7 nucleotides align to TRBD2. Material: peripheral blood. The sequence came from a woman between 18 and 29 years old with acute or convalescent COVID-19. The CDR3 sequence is CASSPRREQETQYF. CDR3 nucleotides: TGTGCCAGCAGCCCGCGGCGGGAGCAGGAGACCCAGTACTTC.